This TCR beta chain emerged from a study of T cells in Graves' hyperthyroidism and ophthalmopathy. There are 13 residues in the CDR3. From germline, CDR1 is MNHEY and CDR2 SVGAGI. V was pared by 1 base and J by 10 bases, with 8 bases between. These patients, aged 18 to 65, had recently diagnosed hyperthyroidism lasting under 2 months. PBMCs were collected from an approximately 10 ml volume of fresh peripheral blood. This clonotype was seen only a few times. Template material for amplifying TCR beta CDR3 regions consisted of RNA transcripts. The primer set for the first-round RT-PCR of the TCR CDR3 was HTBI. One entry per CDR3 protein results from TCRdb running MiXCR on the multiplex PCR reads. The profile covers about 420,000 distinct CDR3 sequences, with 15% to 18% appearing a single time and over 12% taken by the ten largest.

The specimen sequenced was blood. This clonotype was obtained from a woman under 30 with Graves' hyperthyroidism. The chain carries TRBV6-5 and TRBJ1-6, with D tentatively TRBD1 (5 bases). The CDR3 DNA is TGTGCCAGCAGTTACTTAGGGGAATCACCCCTCCACTTT. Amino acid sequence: CASSYLGESPLHF.